This T cell receptor beta chain derives from a study of blood T cells in healthy people across ages. The V gene lost 5 bases and the J gene lost 8 bases, with 15 bases spanning the gap. The CDR3 length is 13 residues. Germline lookup yields CDR1 SNHLY and CDR2 FYNNEI. Sample-barcoded 5' priming and a J-beta primer mix drove a second PCR of roughly 6 to 12 cycles. TCRdb re-called the 5' RACE reads with MiXCR, one entry per CDR3 protein. In the table there are some 1.6 million distinct CDR3 sequences, 30% to 40% of which are singletons. Sample: blood. The TCR originated in a woman under 40 in good health. The chain is built from TRBV2 and TRBJ1-2; the D gene is possibly TRBD1 (6 bases). This CDR3 reads CASSLYRVGGYTF. In DNA, the CDR3 is TGTGCCAGCAGTCTATACAGGGTCGGGGGCTACACCTTC.